This paragraph reports one TCR beta chain. The sample originates from a study of blood T cell repertoires in COVID-19. The length of the CDR3 is 15 residues. Trimming left V 4 bases short and J 5 bases short, with 12 bases between. Germline V CDR1 and CDR2: SGHTA, FQGNSA. Per the authors' pipeline: How many nucleated cells were present was estimated from reference gene primer amplification. The method was immunoSEQ multiplex PCR; TCRdb's version includes in-frame clones alone and lacks a portion of them. That table is the source of V, J and clone size, and D and trimming were worked out from the DNA. Found here are hundreds of thousands of clones, around 90% of them singletons; the top ten hold about 1%.

The receptor's source is a woman in her thirties or forties with COVID-19, enrolled during active disease. The sequencing input was peripheral blood. The chain couples TRBV7-2 to TRBJ1-6; weak D call: TRBD1 (5 bases). The chain's CDR3 is CASSSGQVNNSPLHF. CDR3 DNA: TGTGCCAGCAGCTCCGGACAAGTTAATAATTCACCCCTCCACTTT.